Shown below are 24 T cell receptor beta chains from a single sample sequenced in a study of shared clonotypes between healthy human individuals. TCRdb keeps only in-frame clones here, not all; method: immunoSEQ multiplex PCR. The repertoire has more than 2,000,000 clones, approximately 93% of them found once; the top ten carry 0.39%. Source material: naive CD4+ T cells from PBMCs. Subset given: CD45RA+ positively selected. These TCRs come from a man aged 18 to 35 in good health. Some clones in this sample may be carry-over from other donors' samples.

Notes on this clone: The sample has other DNA sequences that encode this CDR3 too. The chain carries TRBV2 and TRBJ1-1; D gene unclear. The CDR3 length is 13 residues. The germline V and J ends were trimmed by 4 bases and 5 bases, with 11 bases remaining between them. CDR1 SNHLY and CDR2 FYNNEI come from the germline V gene. Here the CDR3 reads CASSVEGSTEAFF. CDR3 nucleotides: TGTGCCAGCAGTGTAGAAGGGTCAACTGAAGCTTTCTTT.

This chain connects TRBV7-8 to TRBJ2-3, with D possibly TRBD1 on 5 matching bases. Germline V gene data show CDR1 as SGHVS and CDR2 as FQNEAQ. CDR3 size: 17 residues. V was pared by 0 bases and J by 2 bases, with 15 bases between. CDR3 DNA sequence: TGTGCCAGCAGCTTAGCTGTATCACGACAGCTCACAGATACGCAGTATTTT. This codes for CASSLAVSRQLTDTQYF.

The chain recombines TRBV2 with TRBJ1-5; weak D call: TRBD1 (5 bases). The CDR3 length is 13 residues. CDR1 is SNHLY, CDR2 FYNNEI, per germline. Trimming shortened V by 6 bases and J by 3 bases, and 9 bases separated the two germline ends. The DNA of the CDR3 is TGTGCCAGCAGGTCGGGGCCCAATCAGCCCCAGCATTTT. It yields the protein CASRSGPNQPQHF.

The J gene is TRBJ1-2, the V gene TRBV14, with a tentative D call TRBD1 (6 bases). CDR3 length: 15 amino acids. V gave up 4 bases and J gave up 5 bases, with 17 bases separating them. Per germline, CDR1 SGHDN and CDR2 FVKESK. The CDR3 bases are TGTGCCAGCAGCCCTACACGGACAGTGCGGTATGGCTACACCTTC. This translates into CASSPTRTVRYGYTF.

CDR3 DNA sequence: TGTGCCAGCAGCGTAGGGGGAGGGATTGGCCTTAACTATGGCTACACCTTC. The encoded protein is CASSVGGGIGLNYGYTF. The chain employs TRBV9 and TRBJ1-2; D uncertain. CDR1 SGDLS and CDR2 YYNGEE come from the germline V gene. V shed 0 bases and J shed 1 base, with 16 bases lying between them. This CDR3 is 17 amino acids long.

The chain uses TRBV18 and TRBJ2-7, with D possibly matching TRBD1 (6 bases). This CDR3 is built from 15 residues. The germline V and J ends were trimmed by 0 bases and 7 bases, with 16 bases remaining between them. The germline gives CDR1 KGHSH, CDR2 LQKENI. CDR3 in amino acids: CASSPPGTKNREQYF. The DNA for the CDR3 is TGTGCCAGCTCACCACCGGGGACAAAAAACCGGGAGCAGTACTTC.

The CDR3 DNA follows: TGCAGCGTTGGCGGGACAGGGGACTACGAGCAGTACTTC. This encodes CSVGGTGDYEQYF. The V and J genes are TRBV29-1 and TRBJ2-7; TRBD1 matches 10 bases. Germline CDR1 is SQVTM and CDR2 is ANQGSEA. V dropped 4 bases and J dropped 3; count of bases not matched to a gene: 3. The CDR3 sequence is 13 residues long.

The chain combines TRBV4-2 with TRBJ1-1, with D unresolved. CDR3 length: 15 residues. V was pared by 0 bases and J by 5 bases, with 13 bases between. Germline V gene sequence: CDR1 LGHNA, CDR2 YNFKEQ. CDR3 bases: TGTGCCAGCAGCCAAGACTGGGCCAGGCTGACTGAAGCTTTCTTT. This encodes CASSQDWARLTEAFF.

The rearrangement links TRBV7-3 to TRBJ2-1, with unresolved D. The CDR3 totals 16 residues. CDR1 and CDR2 from the germline V gene are SGHTA and FQGTGA. V was clipped by 5 bases and J by 0 bases, with 14 bases between them. The CDR3 sequence is CASSQWTDSSYNEQFF. DNA of the CDR3: TGTGCCAGCAGCCAATGGACGGATAGCTCCTACAATGAGCAGTTCTTC.

The chain joins TRBV7-2 to TRBJ1-2, with 7 positions matching TRBD1. The trim removed 5 bases at V and 8 bases at J, leaving 14 bases unmatched. Germline V gene sequence: CDR1 SGHTA, CDR2 FQGNSA. This CDR3 is built from 15 residues. CDR3 loop: CASSQGPTGVYGYTF. The CDR3 DNA is TGTGCCAGCAGCCAAGGCCCCACAGGGGTATACGGCTACACCTTC.

The chain uses TRBV9 and TRBJ2-2, with 11 bases aligning to TRBD1. CDR1 and CDR2 (germline): SGDLS, YYNGEE. The CDR3 runs 16 residues. V dropped 0 bases and J dropped 5; count of bases not matched to a gene: 3. The CDR3 region is CASSVGTGGLTGELFF. The CDR3 DNA reads TGTGCCAGCAGCGTAGGGACAGGGGGCCTGACCGGGGAGCTGTTTTTT.

This clone was seen once. The V and J genes are TRBV5-4 and TRBJ2-1, with 9 bases matching TRBD1. Trimming cost V 4 bases and J 3 bases; bases outside gene matches: 5. The germline V gene encodes CDR1 SGHNT and CDR2 YYREEE (reference sequence). CDR3 length: 15 amino acids. The CDR3 region has the DNA TGTGCCAGCAGCACCGGGACAGGGTACTACAATGAGCAGTTCTTC. Protein sequence: CASSTGTGYYNEQFF.

This chain connects TRBV5-4 to TRBJ2-3, with 9 bases fitting TRBD2. CDR1 SGHNT and CDR2 YYREEE come from the germline V gene (reference sequence). The J segment lost 6 bases and the V segment lost 5 bases, leaving 10 bases of the junction unmatched. This CDR3 spans 15 amino acids. The CDR3 nucleotides read TGTGCCAGCAGGCCCGGGCTAGCGGGACTCGATACGCAGTATTTT. Its protein product is CASRPGLAGLDTQYF.

CDR3 in DNA: TGTGCCAGCAGTCCGACAGGGGCGGATGGCTACACCTTC. Its translation: CASSPTGADGYTF. This sequence joins TRBV4-2 and TRBJ1-2, with 8 bases fitting TRBD1. The V segment lost 6 bases and the J segment 6 bases; nucleotides outside the gene matches: 6. Germline V CDR1 and CDR2: LGHNA, YNFKEQ. The CDR3 is 13 residues long.

About this clone: The sample carries other DNA sequences with the same CDR3. The CDR3 loop reads CASSLYYEQYF. The CDR3 DNA sequence: TGTGCCAGCAGTTTATATTACGAGCAGTACTTC. The chain recombines TRBV28 with TRBJ2-5; unclear D gene. TRBJ2-7 explains the end of the DNA better; the J call may be wrong. Germline CDR1 is MDHEN and CDR2 is SYDVKM. The CDR3 is made up of 11 amino acids.

About this clone itself: This sample includes further DNA sequences coding for the same CDR3. The V and J genes are TRBV5-6 and TRBJ2-5; maybe TRBD1 (5 bases). With 0 bases removed from V and 4 bases from J, the gap between germline ends came to 7 bases. The CDR3 runs to 13 residues. Germline V gene data show CDR1 as SGHDT and CDR2 as YYEEEE. The CDR3 here is CASSLDRGETQYF. The CDR3 coding sequence is TGTGCCAGCAGCTTGGATAGGGGAGAGACCCAGTACTTC.

This sequence joins TRBV5-1 and TRBJ2-3, with D hard to call. This CDR3 region has 14 residues. Trimming pared 3 bases from V and 2 bases from J, leaving 10 bases between. Looked up from germline, CDR1 is SGHRS and CDR2 is YFSETQ. CDR3 loop: CASSSGDHTDTQYF. The CDR3 DNA follows: TGCGCCAGCAGCTCTGGGGATCACACAGATACGCAGTATTTT.

J is TRBJ1-2 and V is TRBV30, with D possibly TRBD1 on 5 matching bases. This CDR3 contains 12 residues. Per germline, CDR1 GTSNPN and CDR2 SVGIG (reference sequence). V dropped 7 bases and J dropped 4 bases, with 13 bases sitting between them. In nucleotides, the CDR3 is TGTGCCTCAACCCAGGGAAGCTATGGCTACACCTTC. Residues: CASTQGSYGYTF.

The chain links TRBV28 to TRBJ1-4, with 9 bases fitting TRBD1. V trimming: 3 bases; J trimming: 6 bases; junction bases outside the gene matches: 8. Looked up from germline, CDR1 is MDHEN and CDR2 is SYDVKM. This CDR3 has 16 residues. The CDR3 sequence is CASSFFVGTGYEKLFF. The CDR3 DNA follows: TGTGCCAGCAGTTTCTTTGTAGGGACAGGGTATGAAAAACTGTTTTTT.

The J gene is TRBJ1-2, the V gene TRBV7-2, with TRBD1 matching over 7 bases. With V trimmed by 4 bases and J by 2 bases, 10 bases remained unmatched. This CDR3 spans 16 amino acids. Germline CDR1 and CDR2: SGHTA and FQGNSA. The CDR3 DNA reads TGTGCCAGCAGCTCGGGACTGGGGACAGAGAACTATGGCTACACCTTC. This gives the protein CASSSGLGTENYGYTF. The entire variable domain, with the rest obtained from reference TRBV7-2 and TRBJ1-2, is as follows: GAGVSQSPSNKVTEKGKDVELRCDPISGHTALYWYRQSLGQGLEFLIYFQGNSAPDKSGLPSDRFSAERTGGSVSTLTIQRTQQEDSAVYLCASSSGLGTENYGYTFGSGTRLTVV.

This clone was seen just once. CDR3 protein: CASRPLAGFTDTQYF. The CDR3 DNA sequence: TGTGCCAGCAGGCCGCTAGCGGGATTCACAGATACGCAGTATTTT. V usage is TRBV27 and J usage is TRBJ2-3; 9 bases are shared with TRBD2. This CDR3 contains 15 residues. Germline CDR1 and CDR2: MNHEY and SMNVEV (reference sequence). Germline trimming cut 6 bases from V and 2 bases from J; bases unmatched to any gene: 6.

The V call is TRBV7-2, the J call TRBJ2-7; D unresolved. Germline V lookup: CDR1 SGHTA, CDR2 FQGNSA. The CDR3 runs 15 residues. Trimming stripped 0 bases from V and 4 bases from J, with 13 bases between. CDR3 loop: CASSLARTTLYEQYF. CDR3 coding DNA: TGTGCCAGCAGCTTAGCCAGGACGACCTTGTACGAGCAGTACTTC.

The chain combines TRBV6-5 with TRBJ2-5, with D unclear. The V gene lost 6 bases and the J gene lost 4 bases, with 9 bases spanning the gap. Germline V gene lookup returns CDR1 MNHEY and CDR2 SVGAGI. The CDR3 runs to 12 residues. The DNA for the CDR3 is TGTGCCAGCAGCCCGACTCGAGAGACCCAGTACTTC. This gives the protein CASSPTRETQYF.

The chain uses TRBV28 and TRBJ2-1; D may be TRBD1 (5 bases). The germline V gene has CDR1 MDHEN and CDR2 SYDVKM. V lost 7 bases and J 5 bases, leaving 15 bases between the germline ends. This CDR3 comprises 14 residues. The CDR3 here is CASNSREIHNEQFF. The CDR3 DNA is TGTGCCAGCAATAGCAGGGAAATACACAATGAGCAGTTCTTC.